This T cell receptor (beta chain) was captured in a study of blood T cell repertoires in COVID-19. About the research overall: Whether acute or convalescent, the COVID-19 samples came from the United States, Italy and Spain. T cells, B-cell-depleted T cells, or PBMCs supplied cDNA or gDNA.

Germline CDR1 and CDR2: SGHRS and YFSETQ. The J segment lost 6 bases and the V segment lost 4 bases, leaving 0 bases of the junction unmatched. The CDR3 sequence is 13 residues long. In the authors' workflow: Reference gene primer amplification gave nucleated cell count estimates. Measured with immunoSEQ multiplex PCR; TCRdb has only the in-frame clones, and not every one. The D gene and trimming were derived from the DNA, and the V and J assignments and clone size from that table. The data hold about 97,000 clones, with approximately 82% observed a single time. Sequencing was carried out using peripheral blood. The J gene is TRBJ2-2, the V gene TRBV5-1; 10 nucleotides line up with TRBD2. This sequence originates from a man aged 65 to 85 with acute or convalescent COVID-19. The CDR3 protein is CASSSGRAGELFF. CDR3 in DNA: TGCGCCAGCAGCAGCGGGAGGGCCGGGGAGCTGTTTTTT.